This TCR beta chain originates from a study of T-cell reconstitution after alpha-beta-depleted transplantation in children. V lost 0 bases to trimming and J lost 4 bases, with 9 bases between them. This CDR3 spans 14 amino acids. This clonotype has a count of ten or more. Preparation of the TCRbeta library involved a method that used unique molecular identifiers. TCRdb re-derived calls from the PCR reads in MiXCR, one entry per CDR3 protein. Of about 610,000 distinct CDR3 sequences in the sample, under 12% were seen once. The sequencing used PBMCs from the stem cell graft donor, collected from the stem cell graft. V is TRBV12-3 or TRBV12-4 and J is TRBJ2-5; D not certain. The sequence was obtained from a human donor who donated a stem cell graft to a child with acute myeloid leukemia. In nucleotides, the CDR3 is TGTGCCAGCAGTTTAGCGGTTTCCAGAGAGACCCAGTACTTC. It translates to CASSLAVSRETQYF.